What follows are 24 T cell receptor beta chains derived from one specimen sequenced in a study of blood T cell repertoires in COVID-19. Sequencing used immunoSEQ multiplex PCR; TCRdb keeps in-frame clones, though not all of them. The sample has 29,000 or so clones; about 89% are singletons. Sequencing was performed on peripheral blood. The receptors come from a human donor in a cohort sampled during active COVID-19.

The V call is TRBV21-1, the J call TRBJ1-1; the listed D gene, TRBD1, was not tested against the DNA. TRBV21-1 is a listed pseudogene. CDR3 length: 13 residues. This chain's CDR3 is CASSKTGATEAFF. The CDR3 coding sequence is TGTGCCAGCAGCAAAACAGGGGCCACTGAAGCTTTCTTT.

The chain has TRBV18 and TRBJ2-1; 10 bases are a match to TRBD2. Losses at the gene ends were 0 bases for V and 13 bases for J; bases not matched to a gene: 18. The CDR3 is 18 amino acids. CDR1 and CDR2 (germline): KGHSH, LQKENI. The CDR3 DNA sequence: TGTGCCAGCTCACCACCGAACCTCAAGACTACTAGCGGGGAAAGCCAGTTCTTC. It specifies CASSPPNLKTTSGESQFF.

The CDR3 here is CASSPPASGGVYEQYF. The DNA for the CDR3 is TGTGCCAGCTCACCACCAGCTAGCGGGGGGGTCTACGAGCAGTACTTC. This chain joins TRBV18 and TRBJ2-7; 12 bases match TRBD2. The CDR3 contains 16 residues. V lost 0 bases, J lost 3 bases, and 3 bases stayed unmatched. Germline loops: CDR1 KGHSH, CDR2 LQKENI.

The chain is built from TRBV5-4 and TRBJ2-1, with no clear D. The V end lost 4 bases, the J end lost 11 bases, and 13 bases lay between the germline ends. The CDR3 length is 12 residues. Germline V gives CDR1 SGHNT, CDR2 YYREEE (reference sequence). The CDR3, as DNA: TGTGCCAGCAGCCCTAAAGAGGCAAAGCAGTTCTTC. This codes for CASSPKEAKQFF.

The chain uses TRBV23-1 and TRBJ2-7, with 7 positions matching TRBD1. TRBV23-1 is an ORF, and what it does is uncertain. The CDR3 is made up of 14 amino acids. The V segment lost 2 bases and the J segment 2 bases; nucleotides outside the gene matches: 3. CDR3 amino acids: CASSQRQGTYEQYF. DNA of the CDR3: TGCGCCAGCAGTCAAAGACAGGGTACCTACGAGCAGTACTTC.

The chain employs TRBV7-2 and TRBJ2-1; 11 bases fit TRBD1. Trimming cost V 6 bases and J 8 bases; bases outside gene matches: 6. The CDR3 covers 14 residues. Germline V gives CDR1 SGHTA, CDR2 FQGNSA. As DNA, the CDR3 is TGTGCCAGCAGGGCAGGACAGGGGGCCTATGAGCAGTTCTTC. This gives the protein CASRAGQGAYEQFF.

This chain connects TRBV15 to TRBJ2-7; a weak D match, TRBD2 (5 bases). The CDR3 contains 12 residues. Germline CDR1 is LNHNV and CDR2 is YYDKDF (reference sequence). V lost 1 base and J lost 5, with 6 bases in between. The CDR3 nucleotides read TGTGCCACCAGCAGAGGAGGGAACGAGCAGTACTTC. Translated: CATSRGGNEQYF.

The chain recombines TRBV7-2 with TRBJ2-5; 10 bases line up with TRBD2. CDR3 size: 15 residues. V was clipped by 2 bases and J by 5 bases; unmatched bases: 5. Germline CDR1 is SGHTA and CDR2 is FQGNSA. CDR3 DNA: TGTGCCAGCAGCTTAAGCGGGGGGGCCCGTGAGACCCAGTACTTC. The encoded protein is CASSLSGGARETQYF. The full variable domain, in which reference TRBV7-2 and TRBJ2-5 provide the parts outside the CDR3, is GAGVSQSPSNKVTEKGKDVELRCDPISGHTALYWYRQSLGQGLEFLIYFQGNSAPDKSGLPSDRFSAERTGGSVSTLTIQRTQQEDSAVYLCASSLSGGARETQYFGPGTRLLVL.

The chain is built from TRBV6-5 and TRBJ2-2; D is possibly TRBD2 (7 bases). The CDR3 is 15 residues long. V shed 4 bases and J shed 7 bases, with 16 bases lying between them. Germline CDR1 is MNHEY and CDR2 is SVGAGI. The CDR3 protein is CASSSPGGENGELFF. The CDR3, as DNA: TGTGCCAGCAGTTCGCCGGGGGGCGAAAACGGGGAGCTGTTTTTT.

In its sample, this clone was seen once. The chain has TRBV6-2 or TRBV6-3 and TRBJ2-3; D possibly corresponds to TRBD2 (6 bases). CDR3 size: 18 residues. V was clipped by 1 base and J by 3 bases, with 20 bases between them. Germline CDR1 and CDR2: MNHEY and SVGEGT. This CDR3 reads CASSYWVGAGLVTDTQYF. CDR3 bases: TGTGCCAGCAGTTACTGGGTAGGAGCGGGCCTAGTTACAGATACGCAGTATTTT.

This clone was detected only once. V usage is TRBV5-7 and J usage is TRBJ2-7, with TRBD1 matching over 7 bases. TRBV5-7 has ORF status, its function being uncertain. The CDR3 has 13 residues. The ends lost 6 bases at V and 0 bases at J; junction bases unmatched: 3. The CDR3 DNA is TGTGCCAGCATCCGGACAGGCTCCTACGAGCAGTACTTC. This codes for CASIRTGSYEQYF.

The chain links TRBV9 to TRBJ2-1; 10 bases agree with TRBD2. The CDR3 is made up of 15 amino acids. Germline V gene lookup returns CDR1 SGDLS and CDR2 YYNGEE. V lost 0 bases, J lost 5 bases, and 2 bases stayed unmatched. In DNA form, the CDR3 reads TGTGCCAGCAGCGTAGCTAGCGGGGGCAACAATGAGCAGTTCTTC. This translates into CASSVASGGNNEQFF. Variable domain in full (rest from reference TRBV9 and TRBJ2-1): DSGVTQTPKHLITATGQRVTLRCSPRSGDLSVYWYQQSLDQGLQFLIQYYNGEERAKGNILERFSAQQFPDLHSELNLSSLELGDSALYFCASSVASGGNNEQFFGPGTRLTVL.

CDR3 loop: CASSPDRGELNSSGNTIYF. CDR3 DNA sequence: TGTGCCAGCAGTCCGGACAGGGGGGAACTTAACTCCTCTGGAAACACCATATATTTT. The chain is built from TRBV3-1 (or the pseudogene TRBV3-2) and TRBJ1-3; TRBD1 matches 10 bases. Germline assignment: CDR1 LGHDT and CDR2 YNNKEL (reference sequence). The V gene end was trimmed by 6 bases and the J gene end by 0 bases; junction bases not matched to a gene: 14. The CDR3 consists of 19 residues.

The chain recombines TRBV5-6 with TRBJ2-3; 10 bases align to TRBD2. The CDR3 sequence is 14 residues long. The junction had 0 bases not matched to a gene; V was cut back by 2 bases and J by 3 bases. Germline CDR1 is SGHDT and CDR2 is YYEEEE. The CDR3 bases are TGTGCCAGCAGCTTAGCGGGGGGGACAGATACGCAGTATTTT. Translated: CASSLAGGTDTQYF.

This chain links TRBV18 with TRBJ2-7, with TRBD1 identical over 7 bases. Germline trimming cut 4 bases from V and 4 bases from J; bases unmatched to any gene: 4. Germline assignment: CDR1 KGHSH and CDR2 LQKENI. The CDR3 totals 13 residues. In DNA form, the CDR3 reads TGTGCCAGCTCACTCGGACAGGAGTACGAGCAGTACTTC. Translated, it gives CASSLGQEYEQYF.

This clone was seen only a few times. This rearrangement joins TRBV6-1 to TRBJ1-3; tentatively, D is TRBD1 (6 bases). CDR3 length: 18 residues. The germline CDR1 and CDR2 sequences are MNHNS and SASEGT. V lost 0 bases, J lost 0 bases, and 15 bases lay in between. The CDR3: CASSEAGRGGLSGNTIYF. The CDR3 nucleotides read TGTGCCAGCAGTGAAGCGGGACGGGGGGGCCTCTCTGGAAACACCATATATTTT.

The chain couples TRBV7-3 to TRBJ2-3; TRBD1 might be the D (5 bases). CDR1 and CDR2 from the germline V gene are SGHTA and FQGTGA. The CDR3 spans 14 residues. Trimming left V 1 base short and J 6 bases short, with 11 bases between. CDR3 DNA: TGTGCCAGCAGCTTAAGCAGGGCCCCGGATACGCAGTATTTT. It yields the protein CASSLSRAPDTQYF.

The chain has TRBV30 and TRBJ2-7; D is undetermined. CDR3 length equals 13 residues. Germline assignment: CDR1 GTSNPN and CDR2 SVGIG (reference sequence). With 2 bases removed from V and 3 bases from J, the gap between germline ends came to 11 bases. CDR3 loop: CAWSPGFDYEQYF. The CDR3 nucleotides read TGTGCCTGGAGTCCCGGGTTCGACTACGAGCAGTACTTC.

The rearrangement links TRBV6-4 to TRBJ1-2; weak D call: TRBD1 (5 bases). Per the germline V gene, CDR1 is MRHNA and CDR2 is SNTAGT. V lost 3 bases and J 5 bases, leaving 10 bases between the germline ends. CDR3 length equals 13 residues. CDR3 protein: CASSEGRGYGYTF. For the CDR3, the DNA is TGTGCCAGCAGTGAGGGAAGGGGTTATGGCTACACCTTC.

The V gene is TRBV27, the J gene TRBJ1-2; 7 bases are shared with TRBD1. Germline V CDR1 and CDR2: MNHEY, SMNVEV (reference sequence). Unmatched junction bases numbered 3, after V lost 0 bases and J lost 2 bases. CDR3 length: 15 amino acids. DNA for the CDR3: TGTGCCAGCAGTTTATCTTTGGACAGGAACTATGGCTACACCTTC. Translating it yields CASSLSLDRNYGYTF.

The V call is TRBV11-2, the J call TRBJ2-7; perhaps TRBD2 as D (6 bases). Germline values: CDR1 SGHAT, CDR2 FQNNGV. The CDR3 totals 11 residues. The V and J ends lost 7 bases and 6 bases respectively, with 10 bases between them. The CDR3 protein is CASTQGGEQYF. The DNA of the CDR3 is TGTGCCAGCACCCAGGGAGGCGAGCAGTACTTC. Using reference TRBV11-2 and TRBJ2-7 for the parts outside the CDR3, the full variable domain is EAGVAQSPRYKIIEKRQSVAFWCNPISGHATLYWYQQILGQGPKLLIQFQNNGVVDDSQLPKDRFSAERLKGVDSTLKIQPAKLEDSAVYLCASTQGGEQYFGPGTRLTVT.

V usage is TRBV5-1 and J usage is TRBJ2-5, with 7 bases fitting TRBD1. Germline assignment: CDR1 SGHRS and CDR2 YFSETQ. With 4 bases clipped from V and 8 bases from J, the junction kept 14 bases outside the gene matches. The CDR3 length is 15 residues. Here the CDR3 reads CASSTERVGGATQYF. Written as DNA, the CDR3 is TGCGCCAGCAGCACGGAAAGGGTAGGGGGCGCAACCCAGTACTTC.

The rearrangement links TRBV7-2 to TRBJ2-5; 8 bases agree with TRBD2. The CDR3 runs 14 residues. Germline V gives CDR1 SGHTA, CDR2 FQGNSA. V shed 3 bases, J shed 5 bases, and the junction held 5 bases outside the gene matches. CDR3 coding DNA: TGTGCCAGCAGCTTCGTAGCGGGGCGGGAGACCCAGTACTTC. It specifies CASSFVAGRETQYF.

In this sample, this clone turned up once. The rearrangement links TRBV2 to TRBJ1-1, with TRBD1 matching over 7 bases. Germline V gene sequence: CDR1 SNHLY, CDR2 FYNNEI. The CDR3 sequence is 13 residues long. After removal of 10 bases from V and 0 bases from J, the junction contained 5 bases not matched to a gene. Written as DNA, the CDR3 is TGTGCCACAGGGACAGAATTGAACACTGAAGCTTTCTTT. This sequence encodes CATGTELNTEAFF. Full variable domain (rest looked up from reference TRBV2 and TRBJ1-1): EPEVTQTPSHQVTQMGQEVILRCVPISNHLYFYWYRQILGQKVEFLVSFYNNEISEKSEIFDDQFSVERPDGSNFTLKIRSTKLEDSAMYFCATGTELNTEAFFGQGTRLTVV.